This TCR beta chain is drawn from a study of blood T cell repertoires in COVID-19 (dated by TCRdb to the early 2020s). In the study overall: Collaborator samples came from the United States, Italy and Spain and covered acute and convalescent phases of COVID-19. The prospective study material was composed of cDNA or gDNA derived from T cells, B-cell-depleted T cells, or PBMCs. The dataset comprised deeply sampled blood TCRbeta repertoires from subjects exposed to, actively infected with, or recovered from COVID-19. The repertoires were released in a freely available public database intended as a resource for research on the immune response to SARS-CoV-2. The samples were drawn from the first 160 participants of the ongoing ImmuneRACE study and from 1,254 subjects provided by 6 global collaborators. The sample metadata nearly always contained a de-identified subject ID, COVID-19 status, age in years and sex. Where HLA class I and class II types were available, the types were taken from metadata supplied by the sample provider, not from assay-based typing.

The immunoSEQ Assay, a bias-controlled multiplex PCR, was used to amplify TCRbeta CDR3 regions from genomic DNA. The authors' analysis ran thus. The number of nucleated cells in each sample was estimated by amplification of reference gene primers within the assay. To quantify the absolute abundance of each unique TCRbeta CDR3 rearrangement, sequence reads were collapsed and filtered. Productive Simpson clonality was computed per sample as the square root of Simpson's diversity index over productive rearrangements. Sourced from immuneACCESS, this table was stored by TCRdb with only in-frame sequences that have V and J called. A share of the clones is absent; for the studies checked, an unresolved V gene accounts for under half, and the remainder has no known explanation. That table is the source of V, J and clone size, and D and trimming were worked out from the DNA. This sample gives approximately 170,000 clones in total; around four fifths of them show up just once. In total, the top ten clones hold approximately 12% of the sample.

General conclusions and limits of the study: The quantity of clinical and demographic metadata differed by source and by participant and was supplied without curation.

Another Seattle source contributed samples from volunteer blood donors who had recovered from COVID-19. Each collaborating institution followed its own protocols to collect whole blood in K2EDTA tubes. Collaborator samples were shipped for TCRbeta analysis as frozen whole blood, isolated PBMCs, or DNA extracted from either sample type. In the case of this clone: It has no known antigen specificity. No much larger clone is present one base from it, and per-base qualities are unavailable.

Sequences were obtained from peripheral blood. The TCR comes from a man between 70 and 80 years old who had recovered from COVID-19.

The sequenced DNA is TGTGCCAGCAGATGGACTAGCGGAAACAATGAGCAGTTCTTC. Translated, this is CASRWTSGNNEQFF. The chain is made from TRBV6-5 and TRBJ2-1, with TRBD2 identical over 10 junction bases. Taken from the germline V gene, the CDR1 and CDR2 loops are MNHEY and SVGAGI. Germline trimming amounts to 6 bases on V and 5 bases on J, with 4 as the count of junction bases outside the gene matches. The CDR3 goes from the cysteine to the phenylalanine over 14 residues. The read is trimmed to its CDR3 DNA, 42 bases read in frame from base 1.